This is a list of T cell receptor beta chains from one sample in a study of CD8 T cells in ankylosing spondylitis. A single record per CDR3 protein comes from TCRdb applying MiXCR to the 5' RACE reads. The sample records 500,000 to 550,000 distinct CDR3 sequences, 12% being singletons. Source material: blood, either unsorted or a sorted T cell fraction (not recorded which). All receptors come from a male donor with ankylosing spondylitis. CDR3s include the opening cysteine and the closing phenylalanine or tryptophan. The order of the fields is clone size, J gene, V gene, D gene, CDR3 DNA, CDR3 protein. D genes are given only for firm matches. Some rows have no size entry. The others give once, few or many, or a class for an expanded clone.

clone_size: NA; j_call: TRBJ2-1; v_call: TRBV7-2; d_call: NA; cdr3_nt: TGTGCCAGCAGCTTAGGCTCAGGGGACTACAATGAGCAGTTCTTC; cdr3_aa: CASSLGSGDYNEQFF
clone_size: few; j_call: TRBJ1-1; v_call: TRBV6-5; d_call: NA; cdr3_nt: TGTGCCAGCCGTTTACGGGAGGGTGGGCCTGAAGCTTTCTTT; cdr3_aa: CASRLREGGPEAFF
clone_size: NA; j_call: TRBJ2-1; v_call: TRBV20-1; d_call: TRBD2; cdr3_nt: TGCAGTGCTAGGGGACTAGCGGGTAATGAGCAGTTCTTC; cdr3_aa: CSARGLAGNEQFF
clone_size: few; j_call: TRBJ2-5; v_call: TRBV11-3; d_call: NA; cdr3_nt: TGTGCCAGCAGCCTGGGGACCACGCCAGGGGAGACCCAGTACTTC; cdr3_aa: CASSLGTTPGETQYF
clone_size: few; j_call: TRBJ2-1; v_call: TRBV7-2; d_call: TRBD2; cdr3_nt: TGTGCCAGCAGCTTAGCTTCCGGGAGGCGGTACAATGAGCAGTTCTTC; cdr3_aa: CASSLASGRRYNEQFF
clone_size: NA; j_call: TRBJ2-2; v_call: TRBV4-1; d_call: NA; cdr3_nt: TGCGCCAGCAGCCCGCGTCAGACATTATCCGGGGAGCTGTTTTTT; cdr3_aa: CASSPRQTLSGELFF
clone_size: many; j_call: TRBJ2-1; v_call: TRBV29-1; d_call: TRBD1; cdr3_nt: TGCAGCGTCAACGGACAGGGTTACAATGAGCAGTTCTTC; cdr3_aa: CSVNGQGYNEQFF
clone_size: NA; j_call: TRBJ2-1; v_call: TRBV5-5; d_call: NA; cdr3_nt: TGTGCCAGCAGCCCTGGACGCGGGAACTACAATGAGCAGTTCTTC; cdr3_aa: CASSPGRGNYNEQFF
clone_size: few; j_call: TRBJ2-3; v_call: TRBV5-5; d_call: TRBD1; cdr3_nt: TGTGCCAGCAGCCAGGTCCCGGGACAGGGGGATACGCAGTATTTT; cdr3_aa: CASSQVPGQGDTQYF
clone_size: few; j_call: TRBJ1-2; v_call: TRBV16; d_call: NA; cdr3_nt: TGTGCCAGCAGCCAATCGGGGTCTCGAGCCTATGGCTACACCTTC; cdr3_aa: CASSQSGSRAYGYTF
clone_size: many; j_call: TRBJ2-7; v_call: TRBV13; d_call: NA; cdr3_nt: TGTGCCAGCAGCTTTAAGGGTTCCCACGAGCAGTACTTC; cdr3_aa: CASSFKGSHEQYF
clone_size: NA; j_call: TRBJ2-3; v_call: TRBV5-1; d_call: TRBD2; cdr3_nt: TGCGCCAGCAGCTCGGGGACTAGCAGAGATACGCAGTATTTT; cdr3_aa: CASSSGTSRDTQYF
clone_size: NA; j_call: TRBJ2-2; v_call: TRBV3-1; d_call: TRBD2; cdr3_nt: TGTGCCAGCAGCCGGACTAGTCCCGGGGAGCTGTTTTTT; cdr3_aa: CASSRTSPGELFF
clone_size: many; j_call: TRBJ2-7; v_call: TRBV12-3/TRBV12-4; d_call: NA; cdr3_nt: TGTGCCAGCAGTTTTTCGGGGATCTCCTACGAGCAGTACTTC; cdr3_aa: CASSFSGISYEQYF
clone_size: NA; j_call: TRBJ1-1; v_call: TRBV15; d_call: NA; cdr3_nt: TGTGCCACCAGCAGAGCAGGGTATCGCACTGAAGCTTTCTTT; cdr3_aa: CATSRAGYRTEAFF
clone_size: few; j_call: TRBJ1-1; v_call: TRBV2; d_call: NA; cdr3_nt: TGTGCCAGCAGGAACAGGATAACCGTGCGGGCTTTCTTT; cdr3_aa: CASRNRITVRAFF
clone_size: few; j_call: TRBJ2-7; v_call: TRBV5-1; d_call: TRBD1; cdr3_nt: TGCGCCAGCAGCAGGACAGGGGGCAGCGAGCAGTACTTC; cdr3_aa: CASSRTGGSEQYF
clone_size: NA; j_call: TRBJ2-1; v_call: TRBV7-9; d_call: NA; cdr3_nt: TGTGCCAGCAGCCCCTACCGGGGTTACAATGAGCAGTTCTTC; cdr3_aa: CASSPYRGYNEQFF
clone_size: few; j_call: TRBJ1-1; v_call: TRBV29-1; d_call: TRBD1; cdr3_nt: TGCAGCGTTGCAGGGGGGAACACTGAAGCTTTCTTT; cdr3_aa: CSVAGGNTEAFF
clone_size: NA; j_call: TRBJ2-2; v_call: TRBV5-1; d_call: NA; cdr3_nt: TGCGCCAGCAGCTTGTCCGGGGTTGCAGGCACCGGGGAGCTGTTTTTT; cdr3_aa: CASSLSGVAGTGELFF
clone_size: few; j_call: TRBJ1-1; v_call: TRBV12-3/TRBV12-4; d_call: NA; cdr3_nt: TGTGCCAGCAGCTCCCCCAACCGTGGGGGCACTGAAGCTTTCTTT; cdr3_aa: CASSSPNRGGTEAFF
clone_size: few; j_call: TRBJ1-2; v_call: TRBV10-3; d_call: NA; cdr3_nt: TGTGCCATCACGGAGGGCGGTAACTATGGCTACACCTTC; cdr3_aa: CAITEGGNYGYTF
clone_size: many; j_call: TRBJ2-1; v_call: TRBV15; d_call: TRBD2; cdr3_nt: TGTGCCACCAGCAGAGCGAGGACTAGCGGGACCTACAATGAGCAGTTCTTC; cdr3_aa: CATSRARTSGTYNEQFF
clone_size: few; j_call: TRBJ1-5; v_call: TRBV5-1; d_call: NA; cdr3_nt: TGCGCCAGCAGCTTGGGGGGCACCGGGTTGGAGCCCCAGCATTTT; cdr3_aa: CASSLGGTGLEPQHF
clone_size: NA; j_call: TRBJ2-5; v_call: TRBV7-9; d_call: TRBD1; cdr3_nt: TGTGCCAGCAGCCCCGGGGCAGGGGGCCAAGAGACCCAGTACTTC; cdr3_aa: CASSPGAGGQETQYF
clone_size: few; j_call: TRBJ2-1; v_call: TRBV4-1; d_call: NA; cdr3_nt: TGCGCCAGCAGCCATGGGGGAAATGAGCAGTTCTTC; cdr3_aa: CASSHGGNEQFF
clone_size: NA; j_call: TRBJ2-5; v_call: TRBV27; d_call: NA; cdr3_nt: TGTGCCAGCAGTCCCCATACCGGGACCCAGTACTTC; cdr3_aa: CASSPHTGTQYF
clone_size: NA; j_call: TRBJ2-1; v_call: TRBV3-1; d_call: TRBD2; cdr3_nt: TGTGCCAGCACCCGTCAGGGCGGGACTAGCGGGAGGGGTAATGAGCAGTTCTTC; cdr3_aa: CASTRQGGTSGRGNEQFF
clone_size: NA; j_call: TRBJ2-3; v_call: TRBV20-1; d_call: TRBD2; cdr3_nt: TGCAGTGCTAGAGATCGGCGGGCTAGCGGGAGGACAGATACGCAGTATTTT; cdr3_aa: CSARDRRASGRTDTQYF
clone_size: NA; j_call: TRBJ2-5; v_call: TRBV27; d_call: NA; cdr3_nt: TGTGCCAGCAGTACAAGGGCTGGGGGGACCCAGTACTTC; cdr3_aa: CASSTRAGGTQYF
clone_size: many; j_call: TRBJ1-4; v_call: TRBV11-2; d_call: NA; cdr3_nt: TGTGCCAGCAGCTTATCTTCAAGGGGCAATGAAAAACTGTTTTTT; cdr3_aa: CASSLSSRGNEKLFF
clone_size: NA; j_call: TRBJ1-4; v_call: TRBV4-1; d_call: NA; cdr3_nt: TGCGCCAGCAGCACCCACACGTTATTTGAAAAACTGTTTTTT; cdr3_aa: CASSTHTLFEKLFF
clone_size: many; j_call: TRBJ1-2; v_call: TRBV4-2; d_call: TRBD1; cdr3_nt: TGTGCCAGCGGACCAGGGGGCGGCTATGGCTACACCTTC; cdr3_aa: CASGPGGGYGYTF
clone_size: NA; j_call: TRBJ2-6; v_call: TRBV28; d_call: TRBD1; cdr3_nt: TGTGCCAGCAGTTTGGGAACAGGGGGAATCGGTGGGGCCAACGTCCTGACTTTC; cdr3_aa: CASSLGTGGIGGANVLTF
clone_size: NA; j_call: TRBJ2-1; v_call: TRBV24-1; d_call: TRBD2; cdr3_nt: TGTGCCACCCATGGGACTAGCGGGAGCTCCTACAATGAGCAGTTCTTC; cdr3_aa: CATHGTSGSSYNEQFF
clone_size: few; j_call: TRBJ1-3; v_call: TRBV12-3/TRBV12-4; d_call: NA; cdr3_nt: TGTGCCAGCAGTCACAGGAACCCTGGAAACACCATATATTTT; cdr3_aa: CASSHRNPGNTIYF
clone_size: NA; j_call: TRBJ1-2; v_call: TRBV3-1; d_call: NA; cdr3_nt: TGTGCCAGCAGCCCCGTGGAGGCTAGTGGCTACACCTTC; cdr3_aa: CASSPVEASGYTF
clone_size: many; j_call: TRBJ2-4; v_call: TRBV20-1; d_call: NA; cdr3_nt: TGCAGTGCTAGAACTCCAACCATTCAGTACTTC; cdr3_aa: CSARTPTIQYF